This T cell receptor beta chain was sequenced in a study of shared clonotypes between healthy human individuals (dated by TCRdb to 2019 to 2021). The study in broad terms: Three men and a couple of women, aged 18 to 49 years, made up the cohort. For each donor, CD4 naive and CD4 memory were each given three plates, CD8 naive was given two plates, and CD8 memory was given one plate. The study deeply sequenced blood TCR repertoires of five healthy adults to estimate repertoire size and the extent of clonotype sharing between individuals. To increase sequencing depth and limit assay-specific biases, different laboratories used diverse techniques to prepare libraries and sequence TCR repertoires. Per donor, leukapheresis produced somewhere between about 0.85 and 9.5 billion PBMCs.

The paper's findings and limits, for the study overall: Across a handful of donors, approximately 5% of naive CD4, 3% to 3.5% of naive CD8, about 2.3% of memory CD4, and approximately 0.42% of memory CD8 clonotypes were shared. Sampling was restricted to blood, and TCR repertoires in tissue are likely to differ from TCR repertoires in blood. Naive subsets generally had larger estimated clonotype richness than memory subsets. Higher generation probabilities were observed for clonotypes shared by all four sorted-subset donors than for non-shared clonotypes. Pairwise subsampling led to the expectation that sequencing depth would affect the degree of clonotype sharing among donors. Even with the large sequencing depth, rarefaction of the sorted-subset datasets indicated that sequencing was incomplete. The small number of donors limited the genetic and exposure-history diversity represented.

Worth noting for this clone: Its antigen remains undetermined. Base qualities are not provided; no much larger clone lies one nucleotide away.

The donors were healthy, HIV-negative adults who had no recently reported acute infections or vaccinations. Every donor was a Caucasian adult living in Nashville, Tennessee, USA. CD8 memory samples consisted of magnetically selected CD45RO+ cells combined with CCR7-negative CD45RA+ effector memory (TemRA) cells. After blood collection by leukapheresis, PBMCs were isolated using Ficoll-Histopaque density gradient centrifugation and then cryopreserved in the vapor phase of liquid nitrogen. Analytical flow cytometry was used to check the purity and quantity of every magnetically sorted T cell population. From each sorted fraction, genomic DNA was isolated and quantified by UV absorbance on a Nanodrop 2000c. TCR CDR3 regions were amplified from genomic DNA by multiplex PCR using the deep immunoSEQ assay. Extracted genomic DNA from each cell subset was spread evenly across all wells of several immunoSEQ 96-well plates, with each plate serving as a replicate. Each replicate PCR for sorted subsets received about 210 ng genomic DNA, equal to tens of thousands of T cell genomes. The purified libraries were quantified using a Qubit 3.0 fluorometer, sized with a Bioanalyzer 2100, and then quantified again using the KAPA Library Quantification kit. Each immunoSEQ 96-well plate was sequenced on its own single-read 150-cycle Illumina NextSeq 550 flow cell. The study's own analysis went as follows. Because only junctional sequences without quality scores were contained in the immunoSEQ output, filtering matching that applied to full-length reads could not be performed. Sequences were annotated with PyIR, a Python wrapper for IgBLAST v1.9, using IMGT germline references to assign V/J genes and CDR3. Reads were filtered out if the reads had weak V/J assignments (E-value above 1e-6), no CDR3, stop codons, out-of-frame junctions, or ambiguous translated residues. V3J clonotypes were defined as sequences sharing an identical inferred V gene, J gene, and CDR3 amino acid sequence. The percentage overlap between two repertoires was calculated by dividing the number of shared unique clonotypes by the size of the smaller repertoire. RTK rarefaction, the Chao1 estimator, and Recon v2.1 estimates of unobserved clonotypes were used to assess repertoire richness. OLGA was used to compute generation probabilities for all TCRbeta clonotypes that the gDNA method yielded from a handful of donors. In TCRdb, the immuneACCESS table is reduced to in-frame sequences with V and J assigned. These tables do not hold every clone; where another copy was compared, an unresolved V gene accounts for under half, and the others remain unexplained. That table is the source of V, J and clone size, and D and trimming were worked out from the DNA. Here the sample has about 320,000 clones; roughly 87% occur a single time. The top ten clones comprise under 20% of the sample.

The CDR3 covers 15 residues, taking in both the cysteine and the phenylalanine. The read is trimmed to its CDR3 DNA, 45 bases read in frame from base 1. Taken from the germline V gene (reference sequence), the CDR1 and CDR2 loops are SEHNR and FQNEAQ. Clipping removes 6 bases from V and 0 bases from J, with 7 as the unmatched junction base count. The sequencing sample was made of memory CD8+ T cells sorted from blood. The cell subset or site label for this specimen denotes: CD45RO+ cells pooled with CCR7-negative TemRA cells. The clonotype was recovered from a man aged 18 to 30 in good health. In this chain, TRBV7-9 is recombined with TRBJ2-7, with 8 middle bases fitting TRBD1. The nucleotide sequence reads as follows: TGTGCCAGCAGTCCAGGACAGGGTAACTCCTACGAGCAGTACTTC. Its protein reads: CASSPGQGNSYEQYF.